This T cell receptor (beta chain) was observed in a study of response to subunit inactivated influenza vaccine. Broader study findings: Seasonal influenza vaccination, on each occasion, was suggested by the authors to recruit few new T cells.

TCRdb re-derived calls from the RT-PCR reads in MiXCR, one entry per CDR3 protein. The sample holds roughly 570,000 distinct CDR3 sequences, about 14% seen once. Worth noting for this clonotype: Its antigen is unknown.

The germline V gene has CDR1 DFQATT and CDR2 SNEGSKA (reference sequence). Trimming removed 7 bases from V and 5 bases from J, with 8 bases in between. The length of the CDR3 is 10 residues. This TCR was recovered from a man between 45 and 60 years old who received an inactivated influenza vaccine. The J gene is TRBJ1-1, the V gene TRBV20-1; D is unclear. Specimen: PBMCs from blood, collected less than 13 days after vaccination. CDR3 amino acids: CSVAGTEAFF. As DNA, the CDR3 is TGCAGTGTAGCCGGGACTGAAGCTTTCTTT.